Below are 17 T cell receptor beta chains sequenced from a single sample in a study of graft-versus-host responses after intestinal transplantation. The protocol was immunoSEQ multiplex PCR, while the TCRdb copy is restricted to in-frame clones and leaves out a portion. In the table there are 80,000 or so clones, 92% of which are singletons. The sequencing used PBMCs, collected 98 days after intestinal transplantation. The source of these receptors is a human patient who received an intestinal transplant, so some T cells may come from the graft donor.

The gene calls are TRBV4-1 and TRBJ2-5, with D perhaps TRBD2 (6 bases). The V end was cut by 0 bases, the J end by 2 bases, with 10 bases between. The CDR3 sequence is 15 residues long. From germline, CDR1 is MGHRA and CDR2 YSYEKL. The CDR3 nucleotides read TGCGCCAGCAGCCAAGAGGGAGGTGAGCAAGAGACCCAGTACTTC. Amino acid sequence: CASSQEGGEQETQYF.

The chain joins TRBV16 to TRBJ2-7; D is uncertain. Looked up from germline, CDR1 is KGHSY and CDR2 is FQNENV. The CDR3 is 15 amino acids. V lost 1 base to trimming and J lost 1 base, with 11 bases between them. The CDR3: CASSQFVFGSYEQYF. DNA of the CDR3: TGTGCCAGCAGCCAATTTGTCTTTGGTTCCTACGAGCAGTACTTC.

This rearrangement joins TRBV19 to TRBJ1-6; maybe TRBD1 (5 bases). The CDR3 spans 19 residues. Germline CDR1 reads LNHDA; CDR2 reads SQIVND (reference sequence). The V end lost 3 bases, the J end lost 0 bases, and 18 bases lay between the germline ends. The CDR3 coding sequence is TGTGCCAGTAGTATTCATATTTCGGGGCTCGACTCCTATAATTCACCCCTCCACTTT. This encodes CASSIHISGLDSYNSPLHF.

J is TRBJ2-5 and V is TRBV11-3; perhaps TRBD2 as D (7 bases). V was cut by 5 bases and J by 6 bases, with 16 bases left in between. The CDR3 spans 14 residues. Germline lookup yields CDR1 SGHNT and CDR2 YENEEA. CDR3 DNA sequence: TGTGCCAGCAGCGTTCGGGGGGCCCATAAGACCCAGTACTTC. This translates into CASSVRGAHKTQYF.

The genes are TRBV19 and TRBJ1-2, with 12 bases that match TRBD1. CDR1 is LNHDA, CDR2 SQIVND, per germline (reference sequence). The CDR3 consists of 15 residues. Trimming cost V 5 bases and J 4 bases; bases outside gene matches: 5. CDR3 amino acids: CASSPGTGGIYGYTF. In DNA, the CDR3 is TGTGCCAGTAGTCCCGGGACAGGGGGCATCTATGGCTACACCTTC.

V gene TRBV7-6 combines with J gene TRBJ2-7; weak D call: TRBD1 (5 bases). V was trimmed by 0 bases and J by 0 bases, leaving 15 bases between them. Per germline, CDR1 SGHVS and CDR2 FNYEAQ. CDR3 size: 17 residues. The CDR3 DNA sequence: TGTGCCAGCAGCTTAGCGTTCGCAGGGTCCGACTCCTACGAGCAGTACTTC. It is translated as CASSLAFAGSDSYEQYF.

This clone was seen just once. V is TRBV15 and J is TRBJ1-6; D unresolved. CDR1 LNHNV and CDR2 YYDKDF come from the germline V gene (reference sequence). V gave up 0 bases and J gave up 2 bases, with 11 bases separating them. This CDR3 is 17 amino acids long. The CDR3 spells CATSRDLRVTYNSPLHF. The CDR3 DNA follows: TGTGCCACCAGCAGAGATCTAAGGGTCACCTATAATTCACCCCTCCACTTT.

Points on this clone: This same CDR3 is encoded by further DNA sequences in the sample. V and J are TRBV15 and TRBJ1-5; no reliable D call. In germline, CDR1 is LNHNV, CDR2 YYDKDF (reference sequence). V was shortened by 8 bases and J by 4 bases, with 18 bases between the two germline ends. The CDR3 spans 15 residues. The CDR3, as DNA: TGTGCCACCGGAAAGAGGGAGGGTTGGAATCAGCCCCAGCATTTT. Translation: CATGKREGWNQPQHF.

This clone is a singleton in its sample. CDR3 DNA: TGTGCCAGCAGCTTAGTGGGAAAAGAGACCCAGTACTTC. It encodes CASSLVGKETQYF. V gene TRBV7-6 combines with J gene TRBJ2-5, with D uncertain. CDR1 is SGHVS and CDR2 is FNYEAQ in the germline V gene. The CDR3 loop spans 13 amino acids. V dropped 1 base and J dropped 3 bases, with 6 bases sitting between them.

V usage is TRBV6-5 and J usage is TRBJ2-4; TRBD1 matches 7 bases. After removal of 6 bases from V and 0 bases from J, the junction contained 5 bases not matched to a gene. Germline V CDR1 and CDR2: MNHEY, SVGAGI. This CDR3 region has 15 residues. The DNA for the CDR3 is TGTGCCAGCAGCCGGGACAGTCTAGCCAAAAACATTCAGTACTTC. It specifies CASSRDSLAKNIQYF.

This clone appeared once. The same CDR3 arises from other DNA sequences in this sample as well. The J gene is TRBJ2-3, the V gene TRBV6-5, with D possibly TRBD1 on 6 matching bases. V gave up 2 bases and J gave up 3 bases, with 9 bases separating them. The CDR3 totals 14 residues. Germline assignment: CDR1 MNHEY and CDR2 SVGAGI. CDR3 region: CASSYGQGTDTQYF. CDR3 nucleotide sequence: TGTGCCAGCAGTTACGGGCAGGGGACAGATACGCAGTATTTT.

The V gene is TRBV19, the J gene TRBJ2-3, with D unresolved. Germline assignment: CDR1 LNHDA and CDR2 SQIVND (reference sequence). Trimming shortened V by 6 bases and J by 2 bases, and 9 bases separated the two germline ends. There are 13 residues in the CDR3. The CDR3 spells CASRDLSTDTQYF. CDR3 DNA sequence: TGTGCCAGTAGGGATCTTTCCACAGATACGCAGTATTTT.

CDR3 protein: CAWSVPPGGANEKLFF. The CDR3 nucleotides are TGTGCCTGGAGTGTACCACCCGGGGGGGCTAATGAAAAACTGTTTTTT. The chain uses TRBV30 and TRBJ1-4; maybe TRBD1 (5 bases). V lost 0 bases and J lost 3, with 14 bases in between. There are 16 residues in the CDR3. Per the germline V gene, CDR1 is GTSNPN and CDR2 is SVGIG (reference sequence). The full variable domain, completed using reference TRBV30 and TRBJ1-4, is SQTIHQWPATLVQPVGSPLSLECTVEGTSNPNLYWYRQAAGRGLQLLFYSVGIGQISSEVPQNLSASRPQDRQFILSSKKLLLSDSGFYLCAWSVPPGGANEKLFFGSGTQLSVL.

This clone was recorded a few times. The chain joins TRBV19 to TRBJ2-1; D unresolved. Germline CDR1 reads LNHDA; CDR2 reads SQIVND (reference sequence). The CDR3 contains 13 residues. Between the trimmed V and J ends, which lost 1 base and 6 bases, there was a span of 7 bases. Written as DNA, the CDR3 is TGTGCCAGTAGTATAGGAGTCGGCAATGAGCAGTTCTTC. Translated, it gives CASSIGVGNEQFF. Full variable domain (outside the CDR3, taken from reference TRBV19 and TRBJ2-1): DGGITQSPKYLFRKEGQNVTLSCEQNLNHDAMYWYRQDPGQGLRLIYYSQIVNDFQKGDIAEGYSVSREKKESFPLTVTSAQKNPTAFYLCASSIGVGNEQFFGPGTRLTVL.

This clone was observed a single time. V and J are TRBV4-1 and TRBJ1-5; unclear D gene. The CDR3 spans 17 residues. The V end lost 2 bases, the J end lost 3 bases, and 17 bases lay between the germline ends. The germline gives CDR1 MGHRA, CDR2 YSYEKL. CDR3 nucleotide sequence: TGCGCCAGCAGCCAAAGCCCTATACAGTTGATCAATCAGCCCCAGCATTTT. Residues: CASSQSPIQLINQPQHF.

The chain employs TRBV18 and TRBJ1-2; no clear D gene. Germline V gene lookup returns CDR1 KGHSH and CDR2 LQKENI. This CDR3 has 16 amino acids. The V end was cut by 0 bases, the J end by 2 bases, with 13 bases between. Here the CDR3 reads CASSPPPGVENYGYTF. CDR3 bases: TGTGCCAGCTCACCACCGCCGGGAGTCGAAAACTATGGCTACACCTTC.

V and J are TRBV5-6 and TRBJ2-7; the D is unclear. V lost 1 base, J lost 3 bases, and 5 bases lay in between. CDR1 and CDR2 from the germline V gene are SGHDT and YYEEEE. The CDR3 loop spans 12 amino acids. In nucleotides, the CDR3 is TGTGCCAGCAGCTTGTCGAGCTACGAGCAGTACTTC. Translating it yields CASSLSSYEQYF. Together with reference TRBV5-6 and TRBJ2-7, the CDR3 gives the full variable domain: DAGVTQSPTHLIKTRGQQVTLRCSPKSGHDTVSWYQQALGQGPQFIFQYYEEEERQRGNFPDRFSGHQFPNYSSELNVNALLLGDSALYLCASSLSSYEQYFGPGTRLTVT.